This TCR beta chain was identified during a study of T cells in localized non-small cell lung cancer. Study-wide results and limits: Of the tissues analyzed, uninvolved adjacent lung showed maximal T cell clonality, greater than tumor.

Germline values: CDR1 GTSNPN, CDR2 SVGIG (reference sequence). The CDR3 is made up of 12 amino acids. Trimming took 2 bases from V and 6 from J, leaving 10 bases between them. On this clone itself: The antigen remains undetermined.

Sequenced by immunoSEQ multiplex PCR; TCRdb stores in-frame clones only, minus some. The sample lists 130,000 or so clones; 80% to 90% were seen once. This material consisted of peripheral blood, taken before any cancer treatment. The V call is TRBV30, the J call TRBJ1-1; the D is unclear. The origin of this receptor is an older female donor with stage I lung adenocarcinoma. The CDR3 spells CAWSLTHPEAFF. DNA of the CDR3: TGTGCCTGGAGTCTAACTCACCCTGAAGCTTTCTTT.